A single sample is the source of the 30 T cell receptor beta chains below, sequenced in a study of T cell responses to AZD1222 COVID-19 vaccine. The assay was immunoSEQ multiplex PCR, and TCRdb's table has in-frame clones only and misses some. This table has around 150,000 clones, over 85% appearing once. Sequenced material: peripheral blood, taken 28 days after the second AZD1222 dose. These receptors all come from an adult who received the AZD1222 COVID-19 vaccine.

This sequence joins TRBV30 and TRBJ2-3; 9 nucleotides agree with TRBD1. The CDR3 is made up of 16 amino acids. V shed 5 bases and J 0 bases; nucleotides not matched to a gene: 9. In germline, CDR1 is GTSNPN, CDR2 SVGIG (reference sequence). CDR3 nucleotides: TGTGCCTGGTTCGGGACAGGGCTCAAAAGCACAGATACGCAGTATTTT. Amino acid sequence: CAWFGTGLKSTDTQYF.

This rearrangement joins TRBV11-1 to TRBJ2-1, with D unclear. CDR1 and CDR2 (germline): SGHAT, FQDESV (reference sequence). CDR3 size: 13 residues. Trimming took off 3 bases at V and 3 bases at J, with 6 bases between the two ends. The CDR3 region has the DNA TGTGCCAGCAGCTTGTCCAACTACAATGAGCAGTTCTTC. Translation gives CASSLSNYNEQFF. The whole variable domain, remainder taken from reference TRBV11-1 and TRBJ2-1, is EAEVAQSPRYKITEKSQAVAFWCDPISGHATLYWYRQILGQGPELLVQFQDESVVDDSQLPKDRFSAERLKGVDSTLKIQPAELGDSAMYLCASSLSNYNEQFFGPGTRLTVL.

This rearrangement joins TRBV19 to TRBJ1-1, with D unresolved. CDR1 and CDR2 from the germline V gene are LNHDA and SQIVND (reference sequence). CDR3 size: 14 residues. V shed 3 bases and J shed 3 bases, with 11 bases lying between them. The CDR3: CASSIRVPDTEAFF. CDR3 in DNA: TGTGCCAGTAGTATCCGCGTTCCGGACACTGAAGCTTTCTTT.

This clone was counted a single time. The chain is built from TRBV28 and TRBJ1-2, with 7 bases lining up with TRBD1. This CDR3 spans 15 amino acids. With V trimmed by 3 bases and J by 5 bases, 9 bases remained unmatched. Germline CDR1 and CDR2: MDHEN and SYDVKM. The CDR3 DNA follows: TGTGCCAGCAGTTTCCCCGGGACAGCGAAATATGGCTACACCTTC. This translates into CASSFPGTAKYGYTF.

This rearrangement joins TRBV10-3 to TRBJ2-3; D ambiguous. Trimming cost V 0 bases and J 4 bases, with 8 bases left between them. The CDR3 runs 14 residues. Germline CDR1 ENHRY, CDR2 SYGVKD. CDR3 protein: CAISESAWADTQYF. Here the CDR3 DNA reads TGTGCCATCAGTGAGTCAGCTTGGGCAGATACGCAGTATTTT.

The chain has TRBV7-2 and TRBJ1-1; no clear D. With 4 bases removed from V and 6 bases from J, the gap between germline ends came to 6 bases. This CDR3 spans 11 amino acids. Germline V CDR1 and CDR2: SGHTA, FQGNSA. The CDR3 bases are TGTGCCAGCAGCTCCCTCGCTGAAGCTTTCTTT. Translated: CASSSLAEAFF.

The chain links TRBV10-3 to TRBJ2-2; D ambiguous. Germline V lookup: CDR1 ENHRY, CDR2 SYGVKD. The CDR3 is 15 amino acids. V dropped 0 bases and J dropped 2 bases, with 7 bases sitting between them. CDR3 DNA: TGTGCCATCAGTGAGTCGAACAGCAACACCGGGGAGCTGTTTTTT. Amino acid sequence: CAISESNSNTGELFF.

The rearrangement links TRBV4-1 to TRBJ2-6, with 9 bases aligning to TRBD1. This CDR3 has 18 amino acids. Trimming took 1 base from V and 4 from J; bases not matched to a gene: 8. The V gene's germline CDR1 is MGHRA and CDR2 YSYEKL. The CDR3 nucleotides read TGCGCCAGCAGCCAAGGCGACAGGGGGAACGCCGGGGCCAACGTCCTGACTTTC. Protein sequence: CASSQGDRGNAGANVLTF.

The V call is TRBV7-2, the J call TRBJ2-5; D is possibly TRBD2 (5 bases). CDR3 length: 15 amino acids. CDR1 SGHTA and CDR2 FQGNSA come from the germline V gene. Trimming pared 3 bases from V and 2 bases from J, leaving 13 bases between. The CDR3 DNA reads TGTGCCAGCAGCTTTAGGTCGGGGAGACAAGAGACCCAGTACTTC. This gives the protein CASSFRSGRQETQYF.

The chain has TRBV3-1 (or the pseudogene TRBV3-2) and TRBJ2-3; 8 nucleotides agree with TRBD1. V was pared by 5 bases and J by 1 base, with 5 bases of the junction left unmatched. Germline-derived CDR1 and CDR2 are LGHDT and YNNKEL (reference sequence). This CDR3 region has 15 residues. The CDR3 here is CASSRRQGRTDTQYF. CDR3 coding DNA: TGTGCCAGCAGCAGACGACAGGGGCGCACAGATACGCAGTATTTT.

The V gene is TRBV19, the J gene TRBJ1-2; D is undetermined. Germline CDR1 and CDR2: LNHDA and SQIVND (reference sequence). The V and J ends lost 7 bases and 8 bases respectively, with 11 bases between them. There are 11 residues in the CDR3. The CDR3 region is CASTHGRGYTF. In DNA form, the CDR3 reads TGTGCCAGTACTCACGGGCGGGGCTACACCTTC.

The chain recombines TRBV5-8 with TRBJ2-3; 7 bases line up with TRBD1. The CDR3 spans 15 residues. Trimming removed 0 bases from V and 3 bases from J; junction bases left unmatched: 4. Per germline, CDR1 SGHTS and CDR2 YDEGEE. The CDR3: CASSLDRGYTDTQYF. CDR3 DNA: TGTGCCAGCAGCTTGGACAGGGGCTATACAGATACGCAGTATTTT.

The chain links TRBV28 to TRBJ1-1, with D perhaps TRBD1 (5 bases). The CDR3 runs 13 residues. Germline loops: CDR1 MDHEN, CDR2 SYDVKM. The germline V and J ends were trimmed by 7 bases and 6 bases, with 15 bases remaining between them. CDR3 region: CASTGPAEAEAFF. The CDR3 nucleotides are TGTGCCAGCACGGGACCGGCAGAGGCTGAAGCTTTCTTT.

The V and J genes are TRBV3-1 (or the pseudogene TRBV3-2) and TRBJ2-3; 8 nucleotides align to TRBD1. V trimming: 0 bases; J trimming: 2 bases; junction bases outside the gene matches: 19. The CDR3 is 21 amino acids. Germline assignment: CDR1 LGHDT and CDR2 YNNKEL (reference sequence). This CDR3 reads CASSQDFFLLWGDRFTDTQYF. CDR3 bases: TGTGCCAGCAGCCAAGATTTTTTTTTATTGTGGGGGGACAGGTTCACAGATACGCAGTATTTT.

V gene TRBV6-2 or TRBV6-3 combines with J gene TRBJ1-6, with 8 bases aligning to TRBD1. The J segment lost 7 bases and the V segment lost 5 bases, leaving 10 bases of the junction unmatched. CDR3 size: 16 residues. Germline V gives CDR1 MNHEY, CDR2 SVGEGT. The CDR3 region is CASSRPKRQGNSPLHF. CDR3 DNA: TGTGCCAGCAGTCGCCCCAAACGACAGGGGAATTCACCCCTCCACTTT.

The chain links TRBV10-3 to TRBJ2-5, with D perhaps TRBD1 (6 bases). The germline CDR1 and CDR2 sequences are ENHRY and SYGVKD. The CDR3 totals 12 residues. V lost 8 bases and J lost 0, with 7 bases in between. The CDR3 DNA sequence: TGTGCCATCGGACAGAACCAAGAGACCCAGTACTTC. Its translation: CAIGQNQETQYF.

This chain links TRBV30 with TRBJ1-3, with TRBD1 matching over 8 bases. Germline CDR1 GTSNPN, CDR2 SVGIG (reference sequence). The ends lost 8 bases at V and 2 bases at J; junction bases unmatched: 5. The CDR3 consists of 13 residues. CDR3 protein: CAGGQATGNTIYF. Written as DNA, the CDR3 is TGTGCCGGGGGACAGGCAACTGGAAACACCATATATTTT.

The CDR3 DNA reads TGTGCCAGCAGTTCCCCGAGGGAAGCCGAAAAACTGTTTTTT. This codes for CASSSPREAEKLFF. The chain couples TRBV6-5 to TRBJ1-4, with D hard to call. Trimming took off 4 bases at V and 8 bases at J, with 14 bases between the two ends. Germline values: CDR1 MNHEY, CDR2 SVGAGI. CDR3 length: 14 residues.

The chain links TRBV4-1 to TRBJ1-6; TRBD1 aligns across 8 bases. There are 16 residues in the CDR3. CDR1 and CDR2 (germline): MGHRA, YSYEKL. The V gene end was trimmed by 4 bases and the J gene end by 7 bases; junction bases not matched to a gene: 9. CDR3 in DNA: TGCGCCAGCAGCCCGACAGGGGCCGATATAAATTCACCCCTCCACTTT. Its protein product is CASSPTGADINSPLHF.

This sequence joins TRBV7-8 and TRBJ2-7; D uncertain. V lost 2 bases to trimming and J lost 4 bases, with 12 bases between them. Germline-derived CDR1 and CDR2 are SGHVS and FQNEAQ. This CDR3 region has 14 residues. CDR3 bases: TGTGCCAGCAGCTTATCATTCCCGTTTTACGAGCAGTACTTC. Amino acids: CASSLSFPFYEQYF.

The rearrangement joins TRBV9 to TRBJ1-3; a possible D gene is TRBD1 (6 bases). Trimming took 0 bases from V and 0 from J, leaving 13 bases between them. Germline CDR1 SGDLS, CDR2 YYNGEE. CDR3 size: 17 residues. This CDR3 reads CASSVDGQLYSGNTIYF. DNA for the CDR3: TGTGCCAGCAGCGTAGATGGACAGCTATACTCTGGAAACACCATATATTTT.

The chain couples TRBV6-6 to TRBJ2-2; 9 bases line up with TRBD2. The CDR3 contains 14 residues. Trimming at V came to 8 bases and at J to 5 bases, leaving 6 bases not matched to a gene. Germline values: CDR1 MNHNY, CDR2 SVGAGI (reference sequence). The CDR3 sequence: CASRGLAGTGELFF. The CDR3 nucleotides are TGTGCCAGCCGGGGACTAGCAGGTACCGGGGAGCTGTTTTTT.

This chain links TRBV10-3 with TRBJ2-1; the D gene could be TRBD1 or TRBD2 (5 bases each). The CDR3 contains 12 residues. The V gene's germline CDR1 is ENHRY and CDR2 SYGVKD. V lost 6 bases to trimming and J lost 8 bases, with 11 bases between them. The CDR3 DNA reads TGTGCCATCAGCGAGGGGATCGATGAGCAGTTCTTC. Translated, it gives CAISEGIDEQFF.

This chain connects TRBV20-1 to TRBJ2-7; the D is unclear. CDR1 and CDR2 (germline): DFQATT, SNEGSKA (reference sequence). The V and J ends lost 2 bases and 2 bases respectively, with 4 bases between them. CDR3 size: 11 residues. CDR3 protein: CSARQTYEQYF. For the CDR3, the DNA is TGCAGTGCTAGACAGACCTACGAGCAGTACTTC.

The V call is TRBV4-2, the J call TRBJ1-2; TRBD1 might be the D (6 bases). CDR3 length equals 15 residues. V dropped 0 bases and J dropped 5 bases, with 13 bases sitting between them. Per germline, CDR1 LGHNA and CDR2 YNFKEQ. The DNA of the CDR3 is TGTGCCAGCAGCCAAGAAACCGGGGGCGGGTATGGCTACACCTTC. Protein sequence: CASSQETGGGYGYTF.

The chain couples TRBV20-1 to TRBJ2-5; tentatively, D is TRBD2 (6 bases). Germline lookup yields CDR1 DFQATT and CDR2 SNEGSKA (reference sequence). This CDR3 spans 16 amino acids. Trimming removed 3 bases at V and 4 bases at J, with 21 bases between. The CDR3 DNA follows: TGCAGTGCTAGTCCCTCGGCTCGGGGGTTGGGAGAGACCCAGTACTTC. It yields the protein CSASPSARGLGETQYF.

V usage is TRBV28 and J usage is TRBJ1-4; a possible D gene is TRBD1 (5 bases). Germline assignment: CDR1 MDHEN and CDR2 SYDVKM. V dropped 6 bases and J dropped 4 bases, with 15 bases sitting between them. This CDR3 contains 15 residues. Here the CDR3 reads CASSPAGVLNEKLFF. In nucleotides, the CDR3 is TGTGCCAGCAGCCCCGCGGGGGTCCTTAATGAAAAACTGTTTTTT.

The chain carries TRBV9 and TRBJ2-2; unclear D gene. The V end was cut by 4 bases, the J end by 1 base, with 17 bases between. The CDR3 length is 17 residues. The germline V gene has CDR1 SGDLS and CDR2 YYNGEE. The DNA of the CDR3 is TGTGCCAGCAGCCTAAGCGTTGGGATTCAGAACACCGGGGAGCTGTTTTTT. It encodes CASSLSVGIQNTGELFF.

The chain combines TRBV7-2 with TRBJ1-5, with D hard to call. The V gene lost 1 base and the J gene lost 0 bases, with 13 bases spanning the gap. The CDR3 runs to 17 residues. Looked up from germline, CDR1 is SGHTA and CDR2 is FQGNSA. The CDR3 sequence is CASSLGITLYSNQPQHF. The CDR3 DNA follows: TGTGCCAGCAGCTTAGGGATAACTCTTTATAGCAATCAGCCCCAGCATTTT. Full variable domain (outside the CDR3, taken from reference TRBV7-2 and TRBJ1-5): GAGVSQSPSNKVTEKGKDVELRCDPISGHTALYWYRQSLGQGLEFLIYFQGNSAPDKSGLPSDRFSAERTGGSVSTLTIQRTQQEDSAVYLCASSLGITLYSNQPQHFGDGTRLSIL.

This CDR3 is CASSMGLNRDRELFF. DNA for the CDR3: TGTGCCAGCAGTATGGGTTTAAATCGGGACAGGGAGTTGTTTTTT. The rearrangement joins TRBV6-1 to TRBJ1-4; 9 bases are a match to TRBD1. Germline loops: CDR1 MNHNS, CDR2 SASEGT. The CDR3 loop spans 15 amino acids. V lost 5 bases, J lost 15 bases, and 16 bases stayed unmatched.